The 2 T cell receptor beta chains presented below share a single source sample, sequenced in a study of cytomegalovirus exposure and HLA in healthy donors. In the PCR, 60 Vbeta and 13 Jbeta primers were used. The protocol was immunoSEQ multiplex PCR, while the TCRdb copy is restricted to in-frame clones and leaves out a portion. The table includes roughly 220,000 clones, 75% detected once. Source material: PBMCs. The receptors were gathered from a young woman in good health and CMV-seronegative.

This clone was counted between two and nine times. DNA for the CDR3: TGTGCCAGCAGGGCACGGGGGGCCCGGGGCTACACCTTC. Translation gives CASRARGARGYTF. This chain links TRBV6-1 with TRBJ1-2; TRBD1 is a possible D gene (6 bases). The germline V and J ends were trimmed by 6 bases and 8 bases, with 16 bases remaining between them. The CDR3 extends over 13 amino acids. Looked up from germline, CDR1 is MNHNS and CDR2 is SASEGT.

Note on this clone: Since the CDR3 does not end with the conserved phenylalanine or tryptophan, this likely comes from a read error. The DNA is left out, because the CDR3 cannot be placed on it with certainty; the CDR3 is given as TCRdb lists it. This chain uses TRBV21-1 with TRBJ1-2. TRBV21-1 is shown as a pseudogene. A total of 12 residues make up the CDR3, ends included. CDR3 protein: CASSLVRGSYTL.